This T cell receptor beta chain was captured by sequencing in a study of blood T cells in healthy people across ages (dated by TCRdb to the mid-2010s). As for the study more broadly: Template switching captured roughly one uniquely barcoded TCR beta cDNA molecule per two T cells in model experiments. The donors were divided into four age groups: young (average roughly 17 years), middle-aged (about 40), aged (about 60) and long-lived (about 84). To track age-related changes in TCR beta repertoire diversity, the study relied on deep sequencing normalized with unique cDNA molecular identifiers. For two donors (one aged 18 to 29 and one aged 80 or older), the study analyzed two additional independent replicas of 1 million unique cDNA reads from the same blood draw. To avoid experimental bias, donors of different ages were randomly spread across the sequencing lanes.

Donors were approximately 42 systemically healthy Caucasian individuals from Russia aged roughly 6 to 100 years. About 10 milliliters of peripheral blood were drawn from each donor into EDTA-treated Vacutainer tubes. Ficoll-Paque density-gradient centrifugation was used to isolate PBMCs, with at least 6.5 million per sample. Trizol reagent was used to extract total RNA from PBMCs, with at least 6 micrograms per sample. For every donor, an aliquot of PBMCs went through flow cytometry to measure the percentages of naive CD45RAhigh/CD27high T cells. To prepare the library, 5' RACE was applied. Data came from an Illumina HiSeq 2500. A second PCR of 7 to 11 cycles was performed with a sample-barcoded 5' primer and a J-beta primer mix. A template-switch 5' adaptor carrying 12 random nucleotides introduced a unique molecular identifier onto each TCR beta cDNA molecule. Each sample yielded at least 2.5 million CDR3-containing paired-end reads. All of the RNA was converted into first-strand cDNA using the Mint cDNA synthesis kit, with a TRBC-specific oligonucleotide serving as the primer. All cDNA was treated with uracil-DNA glycosylase and then went through a first 18-cycle PCR with the universal primers M1SS and BC2_uni_R. As for the original processing: Normalization of each sample was performed by random selection of 1 million high-quality reads, each carrying a distinct molecular identifier. Instead of being binned into consensus sequences, reads that shared molecular identifiers were thrown out. MiTCR, set to a Q25 quality threshold and the strictest error-elimination algorithm, was used for CDR3 identification, clonotype clustering and error correction. Lower-bound total TCR beta diversity was estimated with a nonparametric unseen species model using Euler transformation. In TCRdb, the public reads were trimmed at Q25 with fastp and aligned with MiXCR, with productive beta chains retained. Each entry merges the rows of one CDR3 protein and shows their most common DNA and genes. TCRdb, not the authors, supplied the V and J calls. In this sample the table shows about 1.7 million distinct CDR3 sequences, approximately 30% of which occur a single time. Around 7.7% of the sample is taken by the ten largest.

The full study reports these points: Estimates of total diversity based on one million sequenced T cells were considered lower bounds and underestimates. Because the CMV infection status of the donors was unknown, age-related changes in expanded clonotypes may potentially have been confounded. Compared with the aged group, more naive CD4+ T cells, fewer expanded clones and increased TCR diversity were shown by the long-lived group, suggesting age selection. As age increased, observed TCR beta diversity per million T cells dropped in a roughly linear way, and a significant reduction was already evident by age about 36. There was a strong correlation between observed TCR beta diversity and the percentage of naive T cells measured by flow cytometry. Bulk unsorted PBMC profiling prevented conclusive comparison of naive and antigen-experienced compartments.

This clonotype occurred a few times. It has no known antigen specificity. No per-base quality is available; no much larger clone lies one base away. There are 16 amino acids in the CDR3, from cysteine to phenylalanine inclusive. Just CDR3 DNA is preserved here, 48 bases in frame from base 1. V is reduced by 0 bases and J by 9 bases, leaving a spacing of 21 bases between them. The germline V gene sets CDR1 to SGDLS and CDR2 to YYNGEE. The sequenced sample was blood. This chain is built from TRBV9 and TRBJ2-5, with the D segment possibly TRBD1 or TRBD2, each aligning over 5 bases. This receptor was identified in a woman aged 25 to 45 in good health. The CDR3 protein: CASSVAPGPPPGPQYF. The nucleotide sequence is given as TGTGCCAGCAGCGTAGCTCCGGGACCCCCCCCGGGGCCCCAGTACTTC.